This T cell receptor beta chain appears in the sequencing data of a study of shared clonotypes between healthy human individuals. Study-wide background: With ages of 18 to 49, the donors were a couple of women and three men.

Findings of the study overall: Donor scarcity curtailed the genetic and exposure-history diversity represented herein. Naive subsets typically showed greater estimated richness than memory subsets. A handful of donors had roughly 5% of their naive CD4 clonotypes in common.

Germline loops: CDR1 MGHRA, CDR2 YSYEKL. This CDR3 has 19 residues. The V gene lost 0 bases and the J gene lost 2 bases, with 19 bases spanning the gap. Naive CD8 cells lacked CD45RO, underwent positive selection for CCR7 and left out terminally differentiated effector memory CD45RA+ cells. In regard to this clone: Its antigen is still unknown.

Sequencing used immunoSEQ multiplex PCR; TCRdb keeps in-frame clones, though not all of them. In the table there are about 590,000 clones, 95% to 96% of which are singletons. The chain joins TRBV4-1 to TRBJ2-2, with a weak D call TRBD2 (6 bases). The specimen was naive CD8+ T cells sorted from blood. This TCR derives from a woman in her thirties in good health. CDR3 DNA sequence: TGCGCCAGCAGCCAAGAGGGGGTAATCGGGACTGATAACACCGGGGAGCTGTTTTTT. Protein sequence: CASSQEGVIGTDNTGELFF.